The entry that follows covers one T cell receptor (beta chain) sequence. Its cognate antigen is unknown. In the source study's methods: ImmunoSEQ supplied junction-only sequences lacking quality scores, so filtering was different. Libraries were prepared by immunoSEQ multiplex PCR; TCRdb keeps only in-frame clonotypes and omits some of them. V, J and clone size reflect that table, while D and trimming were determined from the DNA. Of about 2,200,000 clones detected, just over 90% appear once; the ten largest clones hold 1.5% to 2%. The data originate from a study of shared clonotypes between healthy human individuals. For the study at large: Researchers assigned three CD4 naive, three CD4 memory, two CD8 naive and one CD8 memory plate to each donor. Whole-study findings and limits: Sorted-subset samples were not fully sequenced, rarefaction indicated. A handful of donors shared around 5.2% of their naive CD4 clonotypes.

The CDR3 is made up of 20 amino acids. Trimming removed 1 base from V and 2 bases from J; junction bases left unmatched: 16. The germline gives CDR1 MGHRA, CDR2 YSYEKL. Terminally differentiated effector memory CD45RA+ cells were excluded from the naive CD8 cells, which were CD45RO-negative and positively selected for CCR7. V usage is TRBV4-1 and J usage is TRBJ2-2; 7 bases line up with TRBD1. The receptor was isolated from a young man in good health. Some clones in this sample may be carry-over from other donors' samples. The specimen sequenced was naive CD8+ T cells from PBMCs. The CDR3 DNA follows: TGCGCCAGCAGCCAAGTCTTTAGTAGGGGACAGCCAGTAAACACCGGGGAGCTGTTTTTT. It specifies CASSQVFSRGQPVNTGELFF.